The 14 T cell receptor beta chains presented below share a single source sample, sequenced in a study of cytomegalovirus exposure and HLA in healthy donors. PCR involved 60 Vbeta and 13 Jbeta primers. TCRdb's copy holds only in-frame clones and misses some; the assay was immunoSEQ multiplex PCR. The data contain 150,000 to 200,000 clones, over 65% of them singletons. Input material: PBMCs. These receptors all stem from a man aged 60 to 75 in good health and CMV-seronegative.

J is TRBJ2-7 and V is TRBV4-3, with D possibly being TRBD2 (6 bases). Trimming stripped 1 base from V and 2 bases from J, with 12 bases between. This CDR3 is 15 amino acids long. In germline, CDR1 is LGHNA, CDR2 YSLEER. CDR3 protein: CASSQAHGGTYEQYF. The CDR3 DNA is TGCGCCAGCAGCCAAGCTCATGGCGGGACCTACGAGCAGTACTTC.

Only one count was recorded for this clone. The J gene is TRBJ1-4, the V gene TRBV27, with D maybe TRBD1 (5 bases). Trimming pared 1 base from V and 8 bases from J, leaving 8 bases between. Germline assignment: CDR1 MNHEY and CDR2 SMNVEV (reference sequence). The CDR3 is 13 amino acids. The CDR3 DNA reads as TGTGCCAGCAGTTTATTCGGGGGGGAAAAACTGTTTTTT. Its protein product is CASSLFGGEKLFF.

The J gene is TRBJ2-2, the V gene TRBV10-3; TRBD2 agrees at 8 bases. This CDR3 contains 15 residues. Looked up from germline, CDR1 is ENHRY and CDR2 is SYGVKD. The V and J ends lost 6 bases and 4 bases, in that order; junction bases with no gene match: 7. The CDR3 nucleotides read TGTGCCATCAGATCAGGGACTAGTTTCACCGGGGAGCTGTTTTTT. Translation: CAIRSGTSFTGELFF.

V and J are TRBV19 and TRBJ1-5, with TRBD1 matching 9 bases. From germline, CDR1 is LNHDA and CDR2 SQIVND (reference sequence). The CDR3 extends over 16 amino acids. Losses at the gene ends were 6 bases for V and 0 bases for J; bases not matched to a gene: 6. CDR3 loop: CASRGDRAHSNQPQHF. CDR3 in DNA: TGTGCCAGTAGGGGGGACAGGGCCCATAGCAATCAGCCCCAGCATTTT.

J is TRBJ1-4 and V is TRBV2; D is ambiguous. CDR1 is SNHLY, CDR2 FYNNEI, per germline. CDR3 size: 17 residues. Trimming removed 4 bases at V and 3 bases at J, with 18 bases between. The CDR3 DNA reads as TGTGCCAGCAGTGGATTTCGCGCGACATCATCTAATGAAAAACTGTTTTTT. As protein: CASSGFRATSSNEKLFF.

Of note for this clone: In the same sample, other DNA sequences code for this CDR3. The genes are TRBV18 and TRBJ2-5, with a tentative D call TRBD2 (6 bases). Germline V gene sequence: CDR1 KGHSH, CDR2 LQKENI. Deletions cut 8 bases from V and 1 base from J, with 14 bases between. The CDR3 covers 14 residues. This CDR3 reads CASTPRRGQETQYF. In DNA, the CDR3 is TGTGCCAGCACCCCAAGGAGGGGCCAAGAGACCCAGTACTTC.

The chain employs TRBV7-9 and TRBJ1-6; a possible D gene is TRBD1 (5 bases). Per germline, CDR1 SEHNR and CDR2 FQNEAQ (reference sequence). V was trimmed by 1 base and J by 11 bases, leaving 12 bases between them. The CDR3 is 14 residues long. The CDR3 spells CASSLDLAGPPLHF. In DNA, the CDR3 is TGTGCCAGCAGCTTAGACCTAGCGGGACCACCCCTCCACTTT. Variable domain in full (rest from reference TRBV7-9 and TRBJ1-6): DTGVSQNPRHKITKRGQNVTFRCDPISEHNRLYWYRQTLGQGPEFLTYFQNEAQLEKSRLLSDRFSAERPKGSFSTLEIQRTEQGDSAMYLCASSLDLAGPPLHFGNGTRLTVT.

CDR3 nucleotide sequence: TGCGCCAGCAGTGGGTGGGACAGGGGGCCAAAGGACTATGGCTACACCTTC. This sequence encodes CASSGWDRGPKDYGYTF. This sequence joins TRBV5-1 and TRBJ1-2; TRBD1 aligns across 12 bases. This CDR3 spans 17 amino acids. V trimming: 5 bases; J trimming: 3 bases; junction bases outside the gene matches: 11. Germline CDR1 and CDR2: SGHRS and YFSETQ.

The CDR3 region is CASSLARLAGPKSSYNEQFF. Written as DNA, the CDR3 is TGCGCCAGCAGCTTGGCCAGGCTAGCGGGCCCGAAGAGCTCCTACAATGAGCAGTTCTTC. V usage is TRBV5-1 and J usage is TRBJ2-1; TRBD2 aligns across 8 bases. Unmatched junction bases numbered 14, after V lost 0 bases and J lost 0 bases. Germline loops: CDR1 SGHRS, CDR2 YFSETQ. This CDR3 is built from 20 residues.

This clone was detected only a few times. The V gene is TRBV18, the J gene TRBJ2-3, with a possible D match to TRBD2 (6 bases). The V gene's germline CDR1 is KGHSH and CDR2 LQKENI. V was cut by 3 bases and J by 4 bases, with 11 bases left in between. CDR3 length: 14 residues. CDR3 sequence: CASSPSGRSDTQYF. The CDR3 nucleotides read TGTGCCAGCTCACCTTCCGGGAGATCAGATACGCAGTATTTT.

For the CDR3, the DNA is TGTGCCAGCCGACTCGGACAGGTTAACACTGAAGCTTTCTTT. It translates to CASRLGQVNTEAFF. This chain uses TRBV6-5 with TRBJ1-1; 7 bases are shared with TRBD1. The trim removed 8 bases at V and 2 bases at J, leaving 8 bases unmatched. There are 14 residues in the CDR3. Germline CDR1 and CDR2: MNHEY and SVGAGI.

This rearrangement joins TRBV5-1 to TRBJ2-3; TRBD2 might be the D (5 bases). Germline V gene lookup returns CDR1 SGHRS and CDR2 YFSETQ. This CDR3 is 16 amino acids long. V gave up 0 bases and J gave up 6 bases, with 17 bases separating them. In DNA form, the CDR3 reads TGCGCCAGCAGCTTGGAAAGGTTGGAGGCCGGCGATACGCAGTATTTT. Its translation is CASSLERLEAGDTQYF.

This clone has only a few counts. In DNA form, the CDR3 reads TGTGCCTGGAGTCGCAGCTACGAGCAGTACTTC. It yields the protein CAWSRSYEQYF. V is TRBV30 and J is TRBJ2-7, with D hard to call. This CDR3 region has 11 residues. The germline V and J ends were trimmed by 2 bases and 3 bases, with 5 bases remaining between them. Germline V lookup: CDR1 GTSNPN, CDR2 SVGIG (reference sequence).

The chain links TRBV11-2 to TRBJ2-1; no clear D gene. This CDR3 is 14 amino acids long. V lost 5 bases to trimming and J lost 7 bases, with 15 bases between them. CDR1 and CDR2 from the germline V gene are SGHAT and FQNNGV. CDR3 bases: TGTGCCAGCAGCCCCGGTGGGCCGGAAAATGAGCAGTTCTTC. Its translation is CASSPGGPENEQFF.